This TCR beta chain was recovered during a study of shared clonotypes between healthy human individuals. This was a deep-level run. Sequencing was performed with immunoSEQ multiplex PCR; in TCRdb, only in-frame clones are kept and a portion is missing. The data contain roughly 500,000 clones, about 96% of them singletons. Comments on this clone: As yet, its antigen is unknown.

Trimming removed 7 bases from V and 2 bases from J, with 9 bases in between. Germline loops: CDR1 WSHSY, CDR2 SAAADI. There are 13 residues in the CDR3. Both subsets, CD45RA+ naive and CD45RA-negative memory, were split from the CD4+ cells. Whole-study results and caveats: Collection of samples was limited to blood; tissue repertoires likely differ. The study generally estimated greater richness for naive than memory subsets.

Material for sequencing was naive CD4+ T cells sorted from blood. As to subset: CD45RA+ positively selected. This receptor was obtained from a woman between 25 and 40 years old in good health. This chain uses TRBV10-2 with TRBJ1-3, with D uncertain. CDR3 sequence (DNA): TGCGCCAGCACTACAAATGCTGGAAACACCATATATTTT. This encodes CASTTNAGNTIYF.